The text below deals with one T cell receptor beta chain. The antigen is unknown. Some clones are missing from TCRdb's copy, which holds only in-frame ones; the method was immunoSEQ multiplex PCR. Among more than 45,000 clones, roughly 83% were seen once, and the ten largest hold around 2%. This sample stems from a study of lymphopenia after photon versus proton radiotherapy. General study points: Photon-treated patients lost naive T cells and TCR diversity; proton-treated stayed stable. Authors raise, but do not show, better survival with proton therapy.

The length of the CDR3 is 15 residues. The ends were cut back, 1 base at V and 6 bases at J, with 13 bases in the middle. Germline CDR1 reads MNHNS; CDR2 reads SASEGT. The clonotype originates from a man aged 60-69 years with pancreatic cancer. The sample was peripheral blood, taken from a patient treated with proton-based radiotherapy. The chain couples TRBV6-1 to TRBJ2-1; no clear D gene. CDR3 DNA sequence: TGTGCCAGCAGTGAAGTACACAGTCCCGCCAATGAGCAGTTCTTC. Amino acids: CASSEVHSPANEQFF.